This TCR beta chain was identified during a study of T cell repertoires in cytomegalovirus infection. Findings and caveats of the study: Carriers of CMV plus the relevant HLA were identified by cumulative public TCR beta family frequency.

One entry per CDR3 protein, called by TCRdb with MiXCR from the reads. Found here are about 740,000 distinct CDR3 sequences, roughly 36% of them singletons; the top ten hold more than 2.5%. This clonotype has ten or more counts. Its antigen is not known. The CDR3 covers 15 residues. The germline gives CDR1 MDHEN, CDR2 SYDVKM. V was trimmed by 7 bases and J by 0 bases, leaving 15 bases between them. The rearrangement uses TRBV28 and TRBJ2-5; D is perhaps TRBD2 (5 bases). Specimen: PBMCs. The clonotype originates from a human donor in good health (CMV status not recorded). Some clones in this sample may be carry-over from other donors' samples. The CDR3 DNA sequence: TGTGCCAGCAAGCGGAGTTGGAGCTACCAAGAGACCCAGTACTTC. It translates to CASKRSWSYQETQYF. Using reference TRBV28 and TRBJ2-5 for the parts outside the CDR3, the full variable domain is DVKVTQSSRYLVKRTGEKVFLECVQDMDHENMFWYRQDPGLGLRLIYFSYDVKMKEKGDIPEGYSVSREKKERFSLILESASTNQTSMYLCASKRSWSYQETQYFGPGTRLLVL.